These 19 T cell receptor beta chains were all obtained from the same sample, sequenced in a study of CD8+ T cells in alopecia areata. After isolation, RNA underwent reverse transcription to generate cDNA as the sequencing template. Libraries were prepared by immunoSEQ multiplex PCR; TCRdb keeps only in-frame clonotypes and omits some of them. The sample is made up of 250,000 or so clones, none counted only once. On the basis of CD4, CD8alpha, NKG2D, NKG2ACE and other markers, pooled cutaneous lymph node cells were sorted. Sequencing was done on a sample of CD4+ T cells sorted from a lymph node. Receptor source: a C3H/HeJ mouse with alopecia areata. Strain haplotype at MHC: H2-k.

To note about this clone: Genes and germline are mouse. Read coverage stops 4 residues before the CDR3 terminus; the germline J gene supplies the remainder. The genes are TRBV31 and TRBJ2-3, with TRBD1 identical over 8 bases. The germline gives CDR1 GKSSPN, CDR2 SITVG. The CDR3 runs 14 residues. V lost 3 bases to trimming and J lost 3 bases; unmatched junction nucleotides: 5. The CDR3 is CAWSFRGRAETLYF. The covered CDR3 bases are TGTGCCTGGAGCTTCAGGGGGCGAGCAGAA.

This clone was counted only a few times. The genes are named according to mouse. Partial CDR3 DNA: TGTGCCAGCAGGGCAGGGAGTTACTATGCT. Translation: CASRAGSYYA. The complete CDR3 reads CASRAGSYYAEQFF. The chain employs TRBV13-3 and TRBJ2-1, with D tentatively TRBD1 (5 bases). The read gets to within 4 residues of the CDR3 end, and the germline J gene fills in the rest. The CDR3 has 14 amino acids. The V end lost 5 bases, the J end lost 2 bases, and 11 bases lay between the germline ends. Germline assignment: CDR1 NNHDY and CDR2 SYVADS.

There are a few counts of this clone. Gene names refer to mouse genes. The chain's CDR3 is CASSEPGVNYAEQFF. The CDR3 DNA, read in part, is TGTGCCAGCAGTGAACCTGGGGTTAACTATGCT. The genes are TRBV13-1 and TRBJ2-1; D is possibly TRBD2 (6 bases). The read comes to an end 4 residues before the CDR3 does, leaving the germline J gene to fill in the end. Germline V lookup: CDR1 NSHNY, CDR2 SYGAGN. Trimming left V 2 bases short and J 0 bases short, with 9 bases between. This CDR3 region has 15 residues.

This clone was seen a few times. Germline and genes: mouse. The DNA read from the CDR3 is TGTGCCAGCGGTGATGGCCACAGGGTGGACACCGGG. This gives the protein CASGDGHRVDTG. The full-length CDR3 reads as CASGDGHRVDTGQLYF. The V gene is TRBV13-2, the J gene TRBJ2-2, with TRBD1 as a possible D gene (6 bases). With the read ending 4 residues before the CDR3 end, the germline J gene is used to fill in that end. CDR3 length: 16 amino acids. The V end lost 0 bases, the J end lost 3 bases, and 12 bases lay between the germline ends. CDR1 is NNHNN and CDR2 is SYGAGS in the germline V gene (reference sequence).

This clone has a handful of counts. Mouse names are used for the genes. The CDR3 end falls 4 residues outside the read, so it is completed with the germline J gene. The chain links TRBV13-1 to TRBJ2-2, with 8 bases matching TRBD1. Germline V lookup: CDR1 NSHNY, CDR2 SYGAGN. The CDR3 is 15 amino acids. The V and J ends lost 5 bases and 4 bases, in that order; junction bases with no gene match: 7. CDR3 region: CASSPGQGVTGQLYF. CDR3 DNA (partial): TGTGCCAGCAGCCCCGGACAGGGCGTCACCGGG.

A few counts support this clone. Gene names follow the mouse nomenclature. The read falls 4 residues short of the CDR3 end, and the missing part is taken from the germline J gene. V and J are TRBV3 and TRBJ2-5, with D possibly TRBD2 on 6 matching bases. The germline gives CDR1 SNHLY, CDR2 FYNGKV (reference sequence). V shed 5 bases and J shed 0 bases, with 9 bases lying between them. The CDR3 spans 14 residues. CDR3 loop: CASSHGGNQDTQYF. The sequenced part of the CDR3 DNA is TGTGCCAGCAGCCACGGGGGGAACCAAGAC.

As regards this clone: Genes and germline are mouse. The CDR3 is cut off 4 residues early in the read; its end comes from the germline J gene. This chain links TRBV13-1 with TRBJ2-5, with 10 bases fitting TRBD2. CDR1 NSHNY and CDR2 SYGAGN come from the germline V gene. This CDR3 region has 15 residues. Incomplete CDR3 DNA: TGTGCCAGCAGCCCAGACTGGGGGGATCGGGAC. Encoded protein: CASSPDWGDRD. The CDR3 in its entirety is CASSPDWGDRDTQYF.

About this clone itself: Gene and germline names: mouse. Read data end 4 residues before the CDR3 end; the end is taken from the germline J gene. The V call is TRBV19, the J call TRBJ2-5; the match to TRBD1 covers 9 bases. The CDR3 length is 14 residues. In germline, CDR1 is FNHDT, CDR2 SITEND (reference sequence). The CDR3 bases that were read are TGTGCCAGCAACCCCGGGACAGGGAAAGAC. This encodes CASNPGTGKD. The complete CDR3 sequence is CASNPGTGKDTQYF. The full variable domain, completed using reference TRBV19 and TRBJ2-5, is GGIITQTPKFLIGQEGQKLTLKCQQNFNHDTMYWYRQDSGKGLRLIYYSITENDLQKGDLSEGYDASREKKSSFSLTVTSAQKNEMAVFLCASNPGTGKDTQYFGPGTRLLVL.

In this sample, this clone turned up a few times. Mouse germline and gene names are used. Read coverage stops 4 residues before the CDR3 terminus; the germline J gene supplies the remainder. The sample holds other DNA sequences that translate to the same CDR3. The V call is TRBV17, the J call TRBJ2-2; 7 bases are a match to TRBD2. CDR3 length: 15 residues. V dropped 3 bases and J dropped 0; count of bases not matched to a gene: 1. Germline CDR1 reads MNHDT; CDR2 reads YYDKIL. The covered CDR3 bases are TGTGCTAGCAGTAGTCTGGGGGCAAACACCGGG. Translation gives CASSSLGANTG. The CDR3 in full is CASSSLGANTGQLYF.

Of note for this clone: The germline and genes are mouse ones. The read finishes 4 residues shy of the CDR3 end, and the germline J gene is used to complete it. The V call is TRBV17, the J call TRBJ2-1; TRBD2 matches at 8 bases. The CDR3 runs 12 residues. CDR1 MNHDT and CDR2 YYDKIL come from the germline V gene. The part of the CDR3 DNA that was read is TGTGCCGGGAGGGGGGGCCGGGCT. Translated, it gives CAGRGGRA. The whole CDR3 sequence reads CAGRGGRAEQFF.

The sample holds a few counts of this clone. The gene names given are mouse names. The observed sequence ends 3 residues before the CDR3 terminus, with the missing tail filled in from the germline J gene. The chain uses TRBV19 and TRBJ1-6; 7 bases match TRBD1. TRBJ1-6 is filed as an ORF, its function uncertain. V was clipped by 5 bases and J by 9 bases; unmatched bases: 5. Germline values: CDR1 FNHDT, CDR2 SITEND (reference sequence). The CDR3 contains 13 residues. CDR3 sequence reads: CASSHRGFSPLYF. The CDR3 DNA, read in part, is TGTGCCAGCAGCCACAGGGGTTTTTCGCCC.

Turning to this clone: Gene names follow the mouse nomenclature. The read falls 4 residues short of the CDR3 end, and the missing part is taken from the germline J gene. The chain links TRBV13-1 to TRBJ2-3, with 8 bases lining up with TRBD1. With 2 bases clipped from V and 0 bases from J, the junction kept 5 bases outside the gene matches. Per germline, CDR1 NSHNY and CDR2 SYGAGN. There are 16 residues in the CDR3. The sequenced part of the CDR3 DNA is TGTGCCAGCAGTGAGGCAGGGGGCTCTAGTGCAGAA. It encodes CASSEAGGSSAE. The entire CDR3 sequence reads CASSEAGGSSAETLYF.

Of note for this clone: Genes here carry mouse names. The CDR3 is cut off 4 residues early in the read; its end comes from the germline J gene. The chain carries TRBV13-1 and TRBJ2-1; TRBD2 matches 8 bases. Germline V gives CDR1 NSHNY, CDR2 SYGAGN. This CDR3 region has 14 residues. The V and J ends lost 0 bases and 5 bases, in that order; junction bases with no gene match: 1. CDR3 DNA (partial): TGTGCCAGCAGTGATGACTGGGGGAATGCT. This gives the protein CASSDDWGNA. The entire CDR3 is CASSDDWGNAEQFF.

In this sample, this clone turned up a few times. Gene names refer to mouse genes. The read falls 4 residues short of the CDR3 end, and the missing part is taken from the germline J gene. The chain is built from TRBV13-1 and TRBJ2-7; D may be TRBD1 (5 bases). The V and J ends lost 0 bases and 3 bases respectively, with 16 bases between them. CDR3 size: 16 residues. CDR1 and CDR2 from the germline V gene are NSHNY and SYGAGN. The sequenced part of the CDR3 DNA is TGTGCCAGCAGTGATGCGGCAGGGAGGCCCCTCTAT. Translated, it gives CASSDAAGRPLY. The CDR3, in full, reads CASSDAAGRPLYEQYF.

The sample holds a few counts of this clone. Each gene name is a mouse one. The CDR3 extends 4 residues past the end of the read, so its final part is completed from the germline J gene. The same CDR3 also results from other DNA sequences found in this sample. V and J are TRBV13-1 and TRBJ2-2, with D perhaps matching TRBD1 (6 bases). The germline gives CDR1 NSHNY, CDR2 SYGAGN. Trimming removed 5 bases at V and 1 base at J, with 6 bases between. This CDR3 is 13 amino acids long. This chain's CDR3 is CASRGGNTGQLYF. The covered CDR3 bases are TGTGCCAGCAGAGGGGGAAACACCGGG.

There are a few counts of this clone. These gene names are mouse names. Sequencing ends 4 residues short of the CDR3 end; the germline J gene provides the rest. Other DNA sequences in the sample encode the same CDR3. V gene TRBV31 combines with J gene TRBJ2-5, with TRBD1 matching over 7 bases. This CDR3 is 13 amino acids long. Per the germline V gene, CDR1 is GKSSPN and CDR2 is SITVG. CDR3 DNA (partial): TGTGCCTGGAGTCTGGGCAGGGGGGAC. Its protein product is CAWSLGRGD. The entire CDR3 protein reads CAWSLGRGDTQYF.

This clone was counted many times. Mouse names are used for the genes. The read ends 4 residues before the CDR3 terminus; that terminus is restored from the germline J gene. This sequence joins TRBV13-1 and TRBJ1-2, with a tentative D call TRBD1 (6 bases). The CDR3 loop spans 15 amino acids. The germline gives CDR1 NSHNY, CDR2 SYGAGN. Incomplete CDR3 DNA: TGTGCCAGCAGTGATGAAGGGGGGCGCAGATCC. This encodes CASSDEGGRRS. The entire CDR3 protein is CASSDEGGRRSDYTF.

This clone was observed a handful of times. Gene names follow the mouse nomenclature. From the germline J gene comes the end of the CDR3, since the read stops 4 residues before it. The chain carries TRBV14 and TRBJ2-1; TRBD2 matches at 9 bases. Trimming removed 5 bases from V and 3 bases from J; junction bases left unmatched: 6. CDR3 size: 15 residues. Germline V lookup: CDR1 SGHDT, CDR2 FRDEAV. The CDR3 bases that were read are TGTGCCAGCAGGGAAGACTGGGGGATCTATGCT. Its translation is CASREDWGIYA. From start to end, the CDR3 is CASREDWGIYAEQFF. The entire variable domain, with the rest obtained from reference TRBV14 and TRBJ2-1, is as follows: EAGVTQSPRYAVLQEGQAVSFWCDPISGHDTLYWYQQPRDQGPQLLVYFRDEAVIDNSQLPSDRFSAVRPKGTNSTLKIQSAKQGDTATYLCASREDWGIYAEQFFGPGTRLTVL.

The table lists this clone with a few counts. Mouse germline and gene names are used. The CDR3 sequence: CASSDLRGRGQNTLYF. The CDR3 bases that were read are TGTGCCAGCAGTGATCTCAGGGGGCGAGGTCAAAAC. This chain links TRBV13-1 with TRBJ2-4, with 8 bases aligning to TRBD1. The read terminates 4 residues ahead of where the CDR3 ends, so the germline J gene completes it. Per germline, CDR1 NSHNY and CDR2 SYGAGN. The CDR3 is 16 residues long. Unmatched junction bases numbered 5, after V lost 1 base and J lost 1 base.